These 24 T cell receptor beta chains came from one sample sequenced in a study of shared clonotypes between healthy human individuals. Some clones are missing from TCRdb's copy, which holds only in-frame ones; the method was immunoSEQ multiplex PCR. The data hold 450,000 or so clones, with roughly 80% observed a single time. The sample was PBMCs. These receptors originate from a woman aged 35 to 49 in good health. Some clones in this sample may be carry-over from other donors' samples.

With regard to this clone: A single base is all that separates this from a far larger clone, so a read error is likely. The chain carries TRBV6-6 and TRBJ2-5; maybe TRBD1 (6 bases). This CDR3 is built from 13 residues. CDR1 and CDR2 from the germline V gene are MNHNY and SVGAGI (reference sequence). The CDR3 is CASSSTGGEAQYF. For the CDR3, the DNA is TGTGCCAGCAGTTCGACAGGTGGAGAGGCCCAGTACTTC.

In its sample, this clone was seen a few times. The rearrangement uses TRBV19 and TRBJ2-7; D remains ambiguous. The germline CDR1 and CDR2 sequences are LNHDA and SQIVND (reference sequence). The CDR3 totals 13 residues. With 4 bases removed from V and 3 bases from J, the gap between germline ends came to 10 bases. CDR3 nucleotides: TGTGCCAGTAGTAACGGTGCCAACTACGAGCAGTACTTC. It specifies CASSNGANYEQYF. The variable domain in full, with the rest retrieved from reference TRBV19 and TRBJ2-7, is DGGITQSPKYLFRKEGQNVTLSCEQNLNHDAMYWYRQDPGQGLRLIYYSQIVNDFQKGDIAEGYSVSREKKESFPLTVTSAQKNPTAFYLCASSNGANYEQYFGPGTRLTVT.

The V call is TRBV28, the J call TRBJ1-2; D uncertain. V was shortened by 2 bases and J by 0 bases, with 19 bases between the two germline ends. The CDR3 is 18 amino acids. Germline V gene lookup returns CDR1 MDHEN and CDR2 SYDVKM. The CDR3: CASSLERTRYTSNYGYTF. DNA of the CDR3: TGTGCCAGCAGTTTAGAGCGAACCCGCTATACCTCTAACTATGGCTACACCTTC.

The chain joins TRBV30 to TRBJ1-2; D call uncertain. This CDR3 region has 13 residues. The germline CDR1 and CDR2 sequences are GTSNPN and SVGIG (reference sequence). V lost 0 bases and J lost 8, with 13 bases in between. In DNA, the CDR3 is TGTGCCTGGAGTGTAGAGGGCGCAACGGGCTACACCTTC. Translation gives CAWSVEGATGYTF.

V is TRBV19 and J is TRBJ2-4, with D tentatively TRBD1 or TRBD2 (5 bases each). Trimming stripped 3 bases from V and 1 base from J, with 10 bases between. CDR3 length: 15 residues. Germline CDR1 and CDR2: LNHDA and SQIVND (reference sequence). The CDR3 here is CASSIPEGAKNIQYF. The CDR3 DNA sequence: TGTGCCAGTAGTATCCCAGAGGGGGCCAAAAACATTCAGTACTTC.

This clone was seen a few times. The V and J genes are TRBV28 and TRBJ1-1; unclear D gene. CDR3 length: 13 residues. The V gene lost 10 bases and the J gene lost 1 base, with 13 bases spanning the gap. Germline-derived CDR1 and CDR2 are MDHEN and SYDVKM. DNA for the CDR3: TGTGCCACCCTTGTTCGGGGGAACACTGAAGCTTTCTTT. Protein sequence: CATLVRGNTEAFF.

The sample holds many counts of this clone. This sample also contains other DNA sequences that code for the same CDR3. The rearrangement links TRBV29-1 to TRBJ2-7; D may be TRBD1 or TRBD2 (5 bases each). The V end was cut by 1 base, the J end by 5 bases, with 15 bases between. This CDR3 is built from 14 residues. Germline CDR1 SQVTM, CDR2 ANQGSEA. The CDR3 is CSVEAPGPRDEQYF. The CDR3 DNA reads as TGCAGCGTTGAAGCCCCGGGGCCGCGGGACGAGCAGTACTTC.

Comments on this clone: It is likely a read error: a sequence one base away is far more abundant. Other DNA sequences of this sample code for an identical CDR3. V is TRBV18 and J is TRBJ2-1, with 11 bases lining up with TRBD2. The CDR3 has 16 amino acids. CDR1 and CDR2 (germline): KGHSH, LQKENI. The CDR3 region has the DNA TGTGCCAGTTCACCACCTAGCGGGAGGTTTGGCAATGAGCAGTTCTTC. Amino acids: CASSPPSGRFGNEQFF.

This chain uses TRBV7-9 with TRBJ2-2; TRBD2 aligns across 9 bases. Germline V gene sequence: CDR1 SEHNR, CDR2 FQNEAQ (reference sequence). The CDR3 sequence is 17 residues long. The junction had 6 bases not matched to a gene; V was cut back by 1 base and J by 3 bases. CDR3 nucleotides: TGTGCCAGCAGCTTAGGAAGGACTAGCGACTACACCGGGGAGCTGTTTTTT. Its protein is CASSLGRTSDYTGELFF.

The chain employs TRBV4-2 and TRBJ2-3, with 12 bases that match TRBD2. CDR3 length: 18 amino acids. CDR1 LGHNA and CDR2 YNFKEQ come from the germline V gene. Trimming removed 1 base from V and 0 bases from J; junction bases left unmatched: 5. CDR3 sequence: CASSQALAGGPSTDTQYF. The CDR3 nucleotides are TGTGCCAGCAGCCAAGCTCTAGCGGGAGGGCCTAGCACAGATACGCAGTATTTT.

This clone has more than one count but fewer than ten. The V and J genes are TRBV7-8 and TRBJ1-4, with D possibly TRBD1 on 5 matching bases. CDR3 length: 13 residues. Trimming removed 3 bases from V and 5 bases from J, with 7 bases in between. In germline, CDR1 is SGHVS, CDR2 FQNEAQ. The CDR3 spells CASSFGGNEKLFF. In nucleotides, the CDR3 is TGTGCCAGCAGCTTCGGGGGGAATGAAAAACTGTTTTTT.

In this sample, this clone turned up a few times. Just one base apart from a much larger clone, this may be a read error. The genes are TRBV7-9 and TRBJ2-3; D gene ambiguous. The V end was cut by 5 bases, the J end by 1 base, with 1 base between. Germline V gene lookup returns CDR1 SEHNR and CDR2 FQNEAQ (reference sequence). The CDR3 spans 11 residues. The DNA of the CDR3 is TGTGCCAGCAGCCGCACAGATACGCAGTATTTT. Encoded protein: CASSRTDTQYF.

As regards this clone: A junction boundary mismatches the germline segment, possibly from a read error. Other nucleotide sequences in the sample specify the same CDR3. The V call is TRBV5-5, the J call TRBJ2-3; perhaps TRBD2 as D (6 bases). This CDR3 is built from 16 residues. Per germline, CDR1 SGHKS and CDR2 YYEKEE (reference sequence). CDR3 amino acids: CASSLGLALSTDTQYF. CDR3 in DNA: TGTGCCAGCAGCTTGGGGCTAGCGCTTAGCACGGATACGCAGTATTTT.

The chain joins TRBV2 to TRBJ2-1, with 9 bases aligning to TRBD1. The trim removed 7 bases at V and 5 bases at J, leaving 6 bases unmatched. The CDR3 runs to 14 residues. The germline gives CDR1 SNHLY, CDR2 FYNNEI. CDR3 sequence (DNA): TGTGCCAGCACCATTGGACAGGGGAACAATGAGCAGTTCTTC. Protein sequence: CASTIGQGNNEQFF. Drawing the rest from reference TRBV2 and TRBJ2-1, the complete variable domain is EPEVTQTPSHQVTQMGQEVILRCVPISNHLYFYWYRQILGQKVEFLVSFYNNEISEKSEIFDDQFSVERPDGSNFTLKIRSTKLEDSAMYFCASTIGQGNNEQFFGPGTRLTVL.

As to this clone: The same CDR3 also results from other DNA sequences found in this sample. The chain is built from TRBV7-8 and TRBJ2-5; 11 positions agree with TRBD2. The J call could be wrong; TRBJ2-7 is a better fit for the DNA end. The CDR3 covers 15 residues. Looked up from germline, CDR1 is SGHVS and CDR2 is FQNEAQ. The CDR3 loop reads CASSSRRLAGYEQYF. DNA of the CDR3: TGTGCCAGCAGCTCCCGGAGACTAGCGGGATACGAGCAGTACTTC.

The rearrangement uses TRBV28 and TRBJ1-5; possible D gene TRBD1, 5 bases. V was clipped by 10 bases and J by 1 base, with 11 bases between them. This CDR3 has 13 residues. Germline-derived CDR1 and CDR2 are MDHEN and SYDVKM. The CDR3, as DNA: TGTGCCATCGGCCGGGACAGCAATCAGCCCCAGCATTTT. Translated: CAIGRDSNQPQHF. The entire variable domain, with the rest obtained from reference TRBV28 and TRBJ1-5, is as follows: DVKVTQSSRYLVKRTGEKVFLECVQDMDHENMFWYRQDPGLGLRLIYFSYDVKMKEKGDIPEGYSVSREKKERFSLILESASTNQTSMYLCAIGRDSNQPQHFGDGTRLSIL.

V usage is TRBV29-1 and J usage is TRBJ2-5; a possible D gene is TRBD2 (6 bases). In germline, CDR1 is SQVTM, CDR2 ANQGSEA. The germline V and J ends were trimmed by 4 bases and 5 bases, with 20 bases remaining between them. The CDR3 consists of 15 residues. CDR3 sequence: CSVAKLRRATETQYF. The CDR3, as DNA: TGCAGCGTTGCCAAGCTGAGGAGGGCTACTGAGACCCAGTACTTC.

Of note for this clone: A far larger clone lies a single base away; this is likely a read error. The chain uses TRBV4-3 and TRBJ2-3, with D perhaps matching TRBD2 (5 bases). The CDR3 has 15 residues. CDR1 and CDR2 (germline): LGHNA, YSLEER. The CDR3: CDSSQELRGTDTQYF. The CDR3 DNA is TGCGACAGCAGCCAGGAGCTTAGAGGGACAGATACGCAGTATTTT.

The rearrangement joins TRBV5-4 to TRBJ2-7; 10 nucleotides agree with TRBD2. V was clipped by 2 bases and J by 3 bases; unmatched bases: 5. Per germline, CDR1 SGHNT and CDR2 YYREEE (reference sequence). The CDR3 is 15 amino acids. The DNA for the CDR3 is TGTGCCAGCAGCTTCGGGACTAGCGCGAACTACGAGCAGTACTTC. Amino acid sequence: CASSFGTSANYEQYF.

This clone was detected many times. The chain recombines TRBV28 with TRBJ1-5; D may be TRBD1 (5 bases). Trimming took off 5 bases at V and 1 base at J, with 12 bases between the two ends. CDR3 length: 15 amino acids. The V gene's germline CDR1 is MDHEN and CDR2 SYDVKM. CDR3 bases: TGTGCCAGCAGTCAGGGATGGGGGAGCAATCAGCCCCAGCATTTT. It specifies CASSQGWGSNQPQHF.

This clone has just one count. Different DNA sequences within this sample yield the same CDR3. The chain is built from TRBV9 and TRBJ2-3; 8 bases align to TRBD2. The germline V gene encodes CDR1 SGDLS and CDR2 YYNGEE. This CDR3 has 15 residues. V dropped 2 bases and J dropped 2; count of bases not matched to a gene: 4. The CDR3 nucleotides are TGTGCCAGCAGCGTCGGCGGGAGGTCCACAGATACGCAGTATTTT. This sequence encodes CASSVGGRSTDTQYF. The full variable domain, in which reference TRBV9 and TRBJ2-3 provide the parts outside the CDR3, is DSGVTQTPKHLITATGQRVTLRCSPRSGDLSVYWYQQSLDQGLQFLIQYYNGEERAKGNILERFSAQQFPDLHSELNLSSLELGDSALYFCASSVGGRSTDTQYFGPGTRLTVL.

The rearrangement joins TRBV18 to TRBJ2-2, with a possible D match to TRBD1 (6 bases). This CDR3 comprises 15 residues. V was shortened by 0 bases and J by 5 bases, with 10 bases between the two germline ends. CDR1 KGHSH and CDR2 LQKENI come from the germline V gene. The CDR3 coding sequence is TGTGCCAGCTCACCACCGGCCAGGGGAACCGGGGAGCTGTTTTTT. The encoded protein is CASSPPARGTGELFF.

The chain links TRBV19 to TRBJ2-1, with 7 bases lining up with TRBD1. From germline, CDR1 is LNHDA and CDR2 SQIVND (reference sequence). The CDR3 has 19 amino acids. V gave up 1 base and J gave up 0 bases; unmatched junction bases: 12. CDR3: CASSIATGSDSFSYNEQFF. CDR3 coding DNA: TGTGCCAGTAGTATAGCGACAGGGTCGGATTCCTTCTCCTACAATGAGCAGTTCTTC.

CDR3 residues: CASSFQAINQPQHF. Here the CDR3 DNA reads TGTGCCAGCAGCTTTCAGGCGATCAATCAGCCCCAGCATTTT. The V and J genes are TRBV5-8 and TRBJ1-5; D unclear. Germline CDR1 and CDR2: SGHTS and YDEGEE. Trimming left V 2 bases short and J 3 bases short, with 9 bases between. The CDR3 consists of 14 residues.